The clone carrying this T cell receptor (beta chain) counts as medium-sized. What it recognizes is unknown. This entry belongs to a study of spatial heterogeneity in lung cancer. For the study at large: In the raw reads, each unique TCR and UMI combination was present more than ten times on average. General study points: Blood contained ubiquitous expanded tumor TCRs more at resection than at follow-up.

Time point reported: sample taken at primary tumor resection. The study sequenced unsorted whole RNA from tumor, nontumor lung or frozen PBMC. A single record per CDR3 protein comes from TCRdb applying MiXCR to the 5' RACE reads. This sample carries under 50,000 distinct CDR3 sequences, 4% to 6% of them seen once, and the ten largest clones take approximately 24%. The CDR3 is made up of 16 amino acids. CDR1 and CDR2 from the germline V gene are SGDLS and YYNGEE. V lost 0 bases and J lost 0, with 12 bases in between. The V call is TRBV9, the J call TRBJ1-1, with TRBD1 as a possible D gene (6 bases). Sequenced here: PBMCs, sampled at surgery. The receptor was isolated from a female donor with early-stage non-small cell lung cancer. The DNA of the CDR3 is TGTGCCAGCAGCGTAGCTGGGGGCGGAATGAACACTGAAGCTTTCTTT. Translating it yields CASSVAGGGMNTEAFF.